The next 23 T cell receptor beta chains were all read from a single sample in a study of regulatory T cells in long-lasting Graves disease. Time point here: newly diagnosed GD, antithyroid drugs for less than 3 months. PBMC RNA was the source of the TCR library. The TCR beta library used iRepertoire HTBI primers with Arm-PCR amplification of CDR3. A single record per CDR3 protein comes from TCRdb applying MiXCR to the multiplex PCR reads. Of around 500,000 distinct CDR3 sequences listed, 15% to 20% are singletons. The same specimen was also included in a second study, on T cells in Graves' hyperthyroidism and ophthalmopathy.

The material was peripheral blood mononuclear cells (PBMCs), obtained at new diagnosis, from a patient treated with antithyroid drugs. These receptors all stem from a woman aged 35 to 59 with Graves disease.

This clonotype was seen at least ten times. The chain uses TRBV20-1 and TRBJ2-7; 12 bases are shared with TRBD2. The ends lost 3 bases at V and 2 bases at J; junction bases unmatched: 11. The germline V gene has CDR1 DFQATT and CDR2 SNEGSKA (reference sequence). There are 17 residues in the CDR3. In DNA, the CDR3 is TGCAGTGCTAGCCCAACTAGCGGGGGGCGATCTCCCTACGAGCAGTACTTC. Protein sequence: CSASPTSGGRSPYEQYF.

This clonotype came up a few times. The chain links TRBV4-2 to TRBJ1-5; D not resolved. V was clipped by 4 bases and J by 7 bases, with 11 bases between them. CDR1 and CDR2 (germline): LGHNA, YNFKEQ. This CDR3 region has 13 residues. CDR3 in amino acids: CASSLSEAQPQHF. For the CDR3, the DNA is TGTGCCAGCAGCCTTAGCGAGGCGCAGCCCCAGCATTTT.

This clonotype was seen a few times. At one end, the junction sequence differs from germline, possibly due to a read error. CDR3 coding DNA: TGTACCAGCAGTTCAGTACAGGTACAGTCCTACAATGAGCAGTTCTTC. It translates to CTSSSVQVQSYNEQFF. The J gene is TRBJ2-1, the V gene TRBV12-3 or TRBV12-4, with D possibly being TRBD1 (5 bases). This CDR3 comprises 16 residues.

This clonotype was picked up many times. This chain joins TRBV6-6 and TRBJ1-4, with D unclear. Germline loops: CDR1 MNHNY, CDR2 SVGAGI (reference sequence). The CDR3 covers 13 residues. V was pared by 0 bases and J by 10 bases, with 9 bases between. The CDR3 loop reads CASSYSTVAKLFF. DNA for the CDR3: TGTGCCAGCAGTTACTCGACGGTTGCAAAACTGTTTTTT.

This clonotype was recorded at least ten times. This chain joins TRBV27 and TRBJ1-1, with D possibly TRBD1 on 6 matching bases. The germline V and J ends were trimmed by 2 bases and 10 bases, with 17 bases remaining between them. The V gene's germline CDR1 is MNHEY and CDR2 SMNVEV (reference sequence). This CDR3 comprises 14 residues. The CDR3 DNA is TGTGCCAGCAGTTTAAGGGGGGGGGGGGTACGAGCTTTCTTT. Its translation: CASSLRGGGVRAFF.

This clonotype turned up a few times. The chain has TRBV7-9 and TRBJ2-3; D is uncertain. Trimming pared 5 bases from V and 0 bases from J, leaving 12 bases between. Germline assignment: CDR1 SEHNR and CDR2 FQNEAQ (reference sequence). The CDR3 runs 15 residues. CDR3 nucleotide sequence: TGTGCCAGCAGCATTTCCCTTGGGAGCACAGATACGCAGTATTTT. Its translation is CASSISLGSTDTQYF.

This clonotype was seen a few times. This chain links TRBV2 with TRBJ1-5; 7 bases agree with TRBD1. The CDR3 sequence is 14 residues long. The junction had 9 bases not matched to a gene; V was cut back by 6 bases and J by 7 bases. The germline gives CDR1 SNHLY, CDR2 FYNNEI. DNA of the CDR3: TGTGCCAGCAGGCTGACAGGGCTGCGACAGCCCCAGCATTTT. It codes for CASRLTGLRQPQHF.

The genes are TRBV13 and TRBJ2-1; no firm D call. CDR1 and CDR2 from the germline V gene are PRHDT and FYEKMQ (reference sequence). The CDR3 is 14 residues long. The germline V and J ends were trimmed by 4 bases and 8 bases, with 15 bases remaining between them. CDR3 protein: CASSSAFPGDEQFF. In DNA, the CDR3 is TGTGCCAGCAGCTCGGCCTTCCCGGGCGATGAGCAGTTCTTC. Supplemented by reference TRBV13 and TRBJ2-1, the full variable domain reads AAGVIQSPRHLIKEKRETATLKCYPIPRHDTVYWYQQGPGQDPQFLISFYEKMQSDKGSIPDRFSAQQFSDYHSELNMSSLELGDSALYFCASSSAFPGDEQFFGPGTRLTVL.

This clonotype was picked up many times. The V call is TRBV20-1, the J call TRBJ1-3; D call uncertain. Trimming removed 0 bases from V and 2 bases from J, with 11 bases in between. Germline values: CDR1 DFQATT, CDR2 SNEGSKA (reference sequence). The CDR3 spans 15 residues. CDR3 nucleotides: TGCAGTGCTAGAGATCTGGGAGCCGCTGGAAACACCATATATTTT. Amino acid sequence: CSARDLGAAGNTIYF.

This clonotype showed up many times. The chain combines TRBV5-1 with TRBJ2-1; D ambiguous. Trimming cost V 2 bases and J 9 bases, with 6 bases left between them. This CDR3 contains 11 residues. Per germline, CDR1 SGHRS and CDR2 YFSETQ. CDR3 bases: TGCGCCAGCAGCTTATGGGGTGAGCAGTTCTTC. Its protein product is CASSLWGEQFF.

This clonotype was seen a handful of times. V gene TRBV12-3 or TRBV12-4 combines with J gene TRBJ1-3; TRBD1 is a possible D gene (6 bases). The CDR3 spans 17 residues. The V end was cut by 7 bases, the J end by 0 bases, with 19 bases between. The CDR3 region is CASKSTGQRFSGNTIYF. CDR3 coding DNA: TGTGCCAGCAAATCCACCGGACAGCGATTCTCTGGAAACACCATATATTTT.

This clonotype has at least ten counts. This chain connects TRBV15 to TRBJ1-1; no definite D call. Trimming pared 0 bases from V and 7 bases from J, leaving 6 bases between. Per the germline V gene, CDR1 is LNHNV and CDR2 is YYDKDF (reference sequence). This CDR3 spans 12 amino acids. As DNA, the CDR3 is TGTGCCACCAGCAGAGATGTCGGTGAAGCTTTCTTT. This encodes CATSRDVGEAFF.

This clonotype was picked up many times. V is TRBV5-4 and J is TRBJ2-1; a possible D gene is TRBD1 (5 bases). V was cut by 4 bases and J by 4 bases, with 12 bases left in between. CDR3 length: 14 amino acids. Looked up from germline, CDR1 is SGHNT and CDR2 is YYREEE (reference sequence). Here the CDR3 reads CASSPWGGYNEQFF. DNA for the CDR3: TGTGCCAGCAGCCCCTGGGGCGGATACAATGAGCAGTTCTTC.

The chain employs TRBV7-2 and TRBJ1-5, with TRBD1 matching 8 bases. V dropped 5 bases and J dropped 3; count of bases not matched to a gene: 6. Germline V gene sequence: CDR1 SGHTA, CDR2 FQGNSA. This CDR3 is 15 amino acids long. The CDR3 is CASSRGQGYNQPQHF. CDR3 nucleotide sequence: TGTGCCAGCAGCAGAGGACAGGGATACAATCAGCCCCAGCATTTT.

This clonotype was seen repeatedly, ten times or more. The chain joins TRBV5-1 to TRBJ1-1; TRBD1 might be the D (5 bases). The CDR3 has 13 amino acids. Trimming left V 0 bases short and J 4 bases short, with 7 bases between. Germline V lookup: CDR1 SGHRS, CDR2 YFSETQ. CDR3 nucleotides: TGCGCCAGCAGCTTGGATGGGACCACTGAAGCTTTCTTT. This sequence encodes CASSLDGTTEAFF.

The chain couples TRBV9 to TRBJ1-3; D perhaps matches TRBD1 (5 bases). CDR3 length: 15 amino acids. Trimming pared 1 base from V and 0 bases from J, leaving 8 bases between. CDR1 is SGDLS and CDR2 is YYNGEE in the germline V gene. The CDR3 bases are TGTGCCAGCAGCGTATCGGGGGGCTCTGGAAACACCATATATTTT. Its translation is CASSVSGGSGNTIYF.

This clonotype was picked up a small number of times. The chain recombines TRBV19 with TRBJ1-1; maybe TRBD1 (6 bases). The CDR3 consists of 14 residues. V shed 2 bases and J shed 5 bases, with 12 bases lying between them. Germline CDR1 and CDR2: LNHDA and SQIVND (reference sequence). The CDR3 DNA is TGTGCCAGTAGTATATTGGAGGGGGTAACTGAAGCTTTCTTT. It encodes CASSILEGVTEAFF.

This clonotype turned up a few times. The chain has TRBV7-3 and TRBJ1-1; no reliable D call. Germline CDR1 SGHTA, CDR2 FQGTGA. CDR3 length: 13 amino acids. V lost 5 bases to trimming and J lost 1 base, with 8 bases between them. In DNA form, the CDR3 reads TGTGCCAGCAGCAAAACAAGGAACACTGAAGCTTTCTTT. This encodes CASSKTRNTEAFF.

Comments on this clonotype: A read error may explain this, as a much larger clone is one base away. The chain combines TRBV12-3 or TRBV12-4 with TRBJ2-1; D might be TRBD1 (7 bases). The CDR3 length is 12 residues. CDR3 in DNA: TGTGCCAGCGGGGCCTCAGGGGGGTGGCAGCTCTTC. Its protein product is CASGASGGWQLF.

There are many counts of this clonotype. V is TRBV7-9 and J is TRBJ1-3, with D hard to call. V dropped 9 bases and J dropped 0 bases, with 12 bases sitting between them. Germline assignment: CDR1 SEHNR and CDR2 FQNEAQ (reference sequence). CDR3 length: 14 amino acids. The CDR3 protein is CARLGRNSGNTIYF. The CDR3 coding sequence is TGTGCCAGACTAGGACGGAACTCTGGAAACACCATATATTTT.

Here the CDR3 DNA reads TGCGCCAGCAGCTTGGAGGCCGAATGGAACACCATATATTTT. Translation gives CASSLEAEWNTIYF. The chain employs TRBV5-1 and TRBJ1-3; D is undetermined. The CDR3 has 14 amino acids. Trimming stripped 0 bases from V and 7 bases from J, with 11 bases between. Germline CDR1 SGHRS, CDR2 YFSETQ.

This chain uses TRBV3-1 with TRBJ1-1; D possibly corresponds to TRBD1 (6 bases). V lost 5 bases and J lost 4, with 17 bases in between. The germline V gene encodes CDR1 LGHDT and CDR2 YNNKEL (reference sequence). This CDR3 has 15 amino acids. CDR3 loop: CASSSSATGITEAFF. For the CDR3, the DNA is TGTGCCAGCAGCTCATCGGCCACAGGGATCACTGAAGCTTTCTTT.

Note on this clonotype: Since a much larger clone is just one base distant, this may be a read error. The chain uses TRBV7-2 and TRBJ1-1; D remains unclear. The CDR3 runs to 16 residues. CDR1 is SGHTA and CDR2 is FQGNSA in the germline V gene. Trimming stripped 1 base from V and 0 bases from J, with 12 bases between. This chain's CDR3 is CASSLGASNLNTEAFF. The CDR3 nucleotides are TGTGCCAGCAGCTTAGGGGCCTCCAACCTGAACACTGAAGCTTTCTTT.